A selection of T cell receptor beta chains follows, all from one sample in a study of T cell changes during pregnancy in multiple sclerosis. TCRdb's table, derived via immunoSEQ multiplex PCR, lists solely in-frame clones and lacks some. The sample has tens of thousands of clones; roughly 80% are singletons. The source material was CD4+ T cells from peripheral blood mononuclear cells, sampled before pregnancy. All receptors derive from a female donor with multiple sclerosis, enrolled in a pregnancy study. CDR3s include the opening cysteine and the closing phenylalanine or tryptophan. A D gene is named only where the DNA matches it firmly. Clone size appears in some rows only: once, few, many, or a class for an expanded clone.

>TRBJ1-4|TRBV5-1|NA|14|TRBD1
TGCGCCAGCAGCTTGGGACAGGGGAATGAAAAACTGTTTTTT
CASSLGQGNEKLFF
>TRBJ2-7|TRBV5-1|NA|13|NA
TGCGCCAGCAGCTTGGGACAGGAATACGAGGAGTACTTC
CASSLGQEYEEYF
>TRBJ1-2|TRBV6-5|NA|14|NA
TGTGCCAGCAGTCTAGGGGGATCCAGCTATGGCTACACCTTC
CASSLGGSSYGYTF
>TRBJ2-5|TRBV5-1|NA|15|TRBD2
TGCGCCAGCAGCTTGGGACTAGCGGGAGGAGAGACCCAGTACTTC
CASSLGLAGGETQYF
>TRBJ2-7|TRBV7-6|NA|18|TRBD1
TGTGCCAGCAGCTCACCGGGACAGGGGACTTTGAGCTCCTACGAGCAGTACTTC
CASSSPGQGTLSSYEQYF
>TRBJ1-5|TRBV18|NA|13|NA
TGTGCCAGCTCCCGGGAGGTGGATCAGCCCCAGCATTTT
CASSREVDQPQHF
>TRBJ1-5|TRBV6-6|NA|14|NA
TGTGCCAGCAGTTACAGGGGGAACAATCAGCCCCAGCATTTT
CASSYRGNNQPQHF
>TRBJ2-3|TRBV5-1|once|20|TRBD1
TGCGCCAGCAGCGTAACCGGGACAGGGGGCCTTGGAGACCATTTAGGTACGCAGTATTTT
CASSVTGTGGLGDHLGTQYF
>TRBJ2-7|TRBV6-5|NA|15|NA
TGTGCCAGCAGTTACTTTCCGACAGTCCCCTACGAGCAGTACTTC
CASSYFPTVPYEQYF
>TRBJ2-3|TRBV7-2|few|14|NA
TGTGCCAGCAGCTTAGTCCGGGACACAAATACGCAGTATTTT
CASSLVRDTNTQYF
>TRBJ2-2|TRBV7-9|NA|15|TRBD2
TGTGCCAGCAGAGGGACTAGCGGGAGAACCGGGGAGCTGTTTTTT
CASRGTSGRTGELFF
>TRBJ2-3|TRBV5-6|NA|14|NA
TGTGCCAGCTCTCTAGTGTCCCACTCAGATACGCAGTATTTT
CASSLVSHSDTQYF
>TRBJ1-6|TRBV9|NA|14|NA
TGTGCCAGCAGCACTGGGCCCTCGGGGTCACCCCTCCACTTT
CASSTGPSGSPLHF
>TRBJ1-1|TRBV10-1|NA|13|NA
TGCGCCAGCAGTGAGCGGAGGGCCACTGAAGCTTTCTTT
CASSERRATEAFF
>TRBJ2-3|TRBV5-4|NA|16|NA
TGTGCCAGCAGCACCCCGAGCGGCTGGGGCACAGATACGCAGTATTTT
CASSTPSGWGTDTQYF
>TRBJ1-4|TRBV19|NA|15|NA
TGTGCCAGTAGTGGGACGACAGGTCGTAATGAAAAACTGTTTTTT
CASSGTTGRNEKLFF